Below, 23 T cell receptor beta chains from the same sample are listed, as sequenced in a study of breast tumors, draining lymph nodes, adjacent tissues (TCRdb year 2016). Libraries were built with multiplex PCR. Sequencer: Illumina HiSeq 2000. The public sequencing data were trimmed at Q25 with fastp and processed into clonotypes with MiXCR by TCRdb, which kept only in-frame beta chains. Rows with one shared CDR3 protein collapse into an entry with the most common genes and DNA. Present in this sample are under 250,000 distinct CDR3 sequences, approximately 30% of which were seen just once. Of the sample, about 1.4% is held by the ten largest clones. The lymph node samples were taken from the axillary draining lymph nodes of breast cancer patients. Input material: axillary lymph node tissue. The receptor source for this set is a female donor with breast cancer. Some clones in this sample may be carry-over from other donors' samples.

This clonotype has ten or more counts. The genes are TRBV6-5 and TRBJ1-4; possible D gene TRBD1, 5 bases. V lost 3 bases and J 6 bases, leaving 11 bases between the germline ends. Germline V CDR1 and CDR2: MNHEY, SVGAGI. This CDR3 spans 14 amino acids. In nucleotides, the CDR3 is TGTGCCAGCAGTTATGGGGGGAACGATGAAAAACTGTTTTTT. Its translation: CASSYGGNDEKLFF.

This clonotype was observed many times. The chain carries TRBV11-3 and TRBJ2-1; no clear D. The CDR3 consists of 14 residues. The germline gives CDR1 SGHNT, CDR2 YENEEA. V was shortened by 5 bases and J by 0 bases, with 8 bases between the two germline ends. CDR3 coding DNA: TGTGCCAGCAGCGTAATAGACTCCTACAATGAGCAGTTCTTC. This codes for CASSVIDSYNEQFF.

As concerns this clonotype: A much larger clone lies a single base off, so this may be a read error. The chain combines TRBV11-2 with TRBJ2-7; possible D gene TRBD1, 6 bases. This CDR3 has 13 residues. Germline V gives CDR1 SGHAT, CDR2 FQNNGV. In nucleotides, the CDR3 is TGTACCAGCAGCAGCGGACAGACCTCCGAGCAGTACTTC. It encodes CTSSSGQTSEQYF.

This clonotype was detected many times. The chain joins TRBV6-5 to TRBJ2-7, with 9 bases matching TRBD1. V was clipped by 6 bases and J by 3 bases; unmatched bases: 9. The CDR3 is 15 amino acids. Germline loops: CDR1 MNHEY, CDR2 SVGAGI. CDR3 loop: CASRQGQGTYYEQYF. The CDR3 DNA sequence: TGTGCCAGCAGACAGGGACAGGGAACATACTACGAGCAGTACTTC.

In this sample, this clonotype turned up many times. The gene calls are TRBV6-1 and TRBJ1-6; D gene ambiguous. Germline V gene data show CDR1 as MNHNS and CDR2 as SASEGT. The length of the CDR3 is 13 residues. The V gene lost 1 base and the J gene lost 7 bases, with 5 bases spanning the gap. CDR3: CASSEGVNSPLHF. CDR3 bases: TGTGCCAGCAGTGAAGGGGTAAATTCACCCCTCCACTTT.

This clonotype occurred a few times. V gene TRBV6-5 combines with J gene TRBJ2-7; 13 bases agree with TRBD2. Germline values: CDR1 MNHEY, CDR2 SVGAGI. With V trimmed by 0 bases and J by 3 bases, 17 bases remained unmatched. The length of the CDR3 is 21 residues. The CDR3: CASSYSKVPRLAGGSNYEQYF. The DNA of the CDR3 is TGTGCCAGCAGTTACTCGAAAGTACCCCGACTAGCGGGAGGATCTAACTACGAGCAGTACTTC.

The chain uses TRBV10-2 and TRBJ1-4; possibly TRBD1 for D (5 bases). Trimming shortened V by 6 bases and J by 7 bases, and 15 bases separated the two germline ends. This CDR3 has 14 amino acids. The germline gives CDR1 WSHSY, CDR2 SAAADI. The CDR3 DNA sequence: TGCGCCAGCAGGGGGGGGGGGAACGGTGAAAAACTGTTTTTT. This translates into CASRGGGNGEKLFF.

There are many counts of this clonotype. The chain uses TRBV15 and TRBJ2-1, with D tentatively TRBD1 (6 bases). Trimming took 2 bases from V and 10 from J, leaving 12 bases between them. The CDR3 sequence is 13 residues long. Germline V gives CDR1 LNHNV, CDR2 YYDKDF (reference sequence). CDR3 sequence reads: CATSRTGIREQFF. CDR3 nucleotide sequence: TGTGCCACCAGCAGAACAGGGATAAGAGAGCAGTTCTTC.

There are many counts of this clonotype. The V and J genes are TRBV29-1 and TRBJ1-1; D not certain. This CDR3 has 12 residues. V lost 0 bases and J 4 bases, leaving 6 bases between the germline ends. CDR1 is SQVTM and CDR2 is ANQGSEA in the germline V gene. The CDR3 DNA reads as TGCAGCGTTGAAGACGGCCGCACTGAAGCTTTCTTT. This codes for CSVEDGRTEAFF.

On this clonotype itself: The junction and the germline gene differ at one end; a read error may be behind it. The chain uses TRBV3-1 and TRBJ2-7; 11 positions match TRBD2. The CDR3 is 15 residues long. The germline gives CDR1 LGHDT, CDR2 YNNKEL (reference sequence). The CDR3 loop is CASSRGLAERGGQYF. The DNA of the CDR3 is TGCGCCAGCAGCCGGGGACTAGCGGAGAGAGGAGGGCAGTACTTC.

The V call is TRBV19, the J call TRBJ1-4; D is perhaps TRBD1 (5 bases). Trimming shortened V by 5 bases and J by 5 bases, and 15 bases separated the two germline ends. Germline CDR1 and CDR2: LNHDA and SQIVND (reference sequence). The CDR3 loop spans 15 amino acids. This CDR3 reads CASSGTSAHNEKLFF. CDR3 bases: TGTGCCAGTAGTGGGACTAGCGCCCACAATGAAAAACTGTTTTTT. Using reference TRBV19 and TRBJ1-4 for the parts outside the CDR3, the full variable domain is DGGITQSPKYLFRKEGQNVTLSCEQNLNHDAMYWYRQDPGQGLRLIYYSQIVNDFQKGDIAEGYSVSREKKESFPLTVTSAQKNPTAFYLCASSGTSAHNEKLFFGSGTQLSVL.

The rearrangement links TRBV2 to TRBJ2-7; the D gene is possibly TRBD1 (5 bases). The ends were cut back, 4 bases at V and 4 bases at J, with 14 bases in the middle. CDR1 is SNHLY and CDR2 is FYNNEI in the germline V gene. CDR3 size: 14 residues. The DNA for the CDR3 is TGTGCCAGCAGTGGTAGGGGCCCCCGTTACGAGCAGTACTTC. Translation: CASSGRGPRYEQYF.

This clonotype was observed many times. The chain is built from TRBV2 and TRBJ1-5, with D hard to call. The CDR3 sequence is 14 residues long. Between the trimmed V and J ends, which lost 3 bases and 3 bases, there was a span of 9 bases. Germline V gene lookup returns CDR1 SNHLY and CDR2 FYNNEI. The CDR3 region has the DNA TGTGCCAGCAGTGAGTGGGGAGACAATCAGCCCCAGCATTTT. Its protein product is CASSEWGDNQPQHF.

The sample holds many counts of this clonotype. This chain links TRBV10-3 with TRBJ2-3, with D possibly matching TRBD2 (6 bases). Germline CDR1 is ENHRY and CDR2 is SYGVKD. This CDR3 is 14 amino acids long. V was trimmed by 8 bases and J by 0 bases, leaving 12 bases between them. The CDR3 region is CAIDSGRSTDTQYF. CDR3 coding DNA: TGTGCCATCGACAGCGGGCGGAGCACAGATACGCAGTATTTT.

Notes on this clonotype: A much more abundant neighbour one base away suggests this may be a read error. Because it lacks the conserved phenylalanine or tryptophan at the end, this CDR3 is likely a read error. V is TRBV20-1 and J is TRBJ1-2, with no clear D. V gave up 5 bases and J gave up 8 bases, with 9 bases separating them. This CDR3 comprises 10 residues. CDR1 and CDR2 (germline): DFQATT, SNEGSKA (reference sequence). The CDR3 DNA reads TGCAGTGCTGCCAGCGGCGGCTACACCTCC. This sequence encodes CSAASGGYTS.

Sample share makes this clonotype medium-sized. The rearrangement uses TRBV15 and TRBJ2-1; 8 bases are shared with TRBD2. V was pared by 8 bases and J by 6 bases, with 12 bases of the junction left unmatched. Germline V CDR1 and CDR2: LNHNV, YYDKDF (reference sequence). The CDR3 runs to 15 residues. CDR3 amino acids: CATGRTSGNRNEQFF. CDR3 coding DNA: TGTGCCACCGGACGAACTAGCGGCAACCGCAATGAGCAGTTCTTC.

This clonotype showed up many times. The V call is TRBV2, the J call TRBJ2-5; D remains ambiguous. Between the trimmed V and J ends, which lost 1 base and 0 bases, there was a span of 6 bases. Germline values: CDR1 SNHLY, CDR2 FYNNEI. The CDR3 is 14 amino acids. The CDR3 protein is CASSEDYNQETQYF. As DNA, the CDR3 is TGTGCCAGCAGTGAAGACTACAACCAAGAGACCCAGTACTTC.

This clonotype was counted many times. The rearrangement joins TRBV20-1 to TRBJ2-3; the match to TRBD2 covers 12 bases. The junction had 17 bases not matched to a gene; V was cut back by 6 bases and J by 1 base. The germline CDR1 and CDR2 sequences are DFQATT and SNEGSKA (reference sequence). The CDR3 is made up of 19 amino acids. The DNA of the CDR3 is TGCAGTGCCCTGACTAGCGGGAGTTCAGCGGGAGGTCGCACAGATACGCAGTATTTT. Translating it yields CSALTSGSSAGGRTDTQYF.

This clonotype was picked up a small number of times. This may be a read error, as it is one base from a much larger clone. The chain is built from TRBV7-7 and TRBJ2-1, with 11 bases fitting TRBD2. Germline CDR1 SSHAT, CDR2 FNYEAQ (reference sequence). The CDR3 extends over 15 amino acids. The CDR3 nucleotides read TGTGCTAGCAGCAGGGGACTAGCGGCTTACAATGAGCAGCTCTTC. The encoded protein is CASSRGLAAYNEQLF. The variable domain in full, with the rest retrieved from reference TRBV7-7 and TRBJ2-1, is GAGVSQSPRYKVTKRGQDVTLRCDPISSHATLYWYQQALGQGPEFLTYFNYEAQPDKSGLPSDRFSAERPEGSISTLTIQRTEQRDSAMYRCASSRGLAAYNEQLFGPGTRLTVL.

In regard to this clonotype: One end of the junction varies from germline; a read error may be responsible. J is TRBJ2-7 and V is TRBV7-3; 8 bases align to TRBD2. The CDR3 is 15 residues long. Germline values: CDR1 SGHTA, CDR2 FQGTGA. CDR3: CASSIAGRAGCEQYF. In DNA, the CDR3 is TGCGCCAGCAGCATAGCGGGACGAGCGGGTTGCGAGCAGTACTTC. Full variable domain (outside the CDR3, taken from reference TRBV7-3 and TRBJ2-7): GAGVSQTPSNKVTEKGKYVELRCDPISGHTALYWYRQSLGQGPEFLIYFQGTGAADDSGLPNDRFFAVRPEGSVSTLKIQRTERGDSAVYLCASSIAGRAGCEQYFGPGTRLTVT.

This chain links TRBV12-5 with TRBJ2-6, with 12 nucleotides matching TRBD2. V was pared by 6 bases and J by 4 bases, with 4 bases of the junction left unmatched. This CDR3 contains 16 residues. CDR1 and CDR2 (germline): LGHNT, FRNRAP. CDR3 amino acids: CASGRTSGIGANVLTF. In DNA form, the CDR3 reads TGTGCTAGTGGAAGGACTAGCGGGATAGGGGCCAACGTCCTGACTTTC.

This clonotype was recorded many times. This may come from a read error, since a much larger clone is one base off. The CDR3 is CASSSKTGYQETQHF. The CDR3 DNA reads TGTGCCAGCAGCTCCAAAACGGGGTACCAAGAGACCCAGCACTTC. This chain links TRBV7-2 with TRBJ2-5; possible D gene TRBD2, 5 bases. The CDR3 sequence is 15 residues long. Germline V gene lookup returns CDR1 SGHTA and CDR2 FQGNSA.

This clonotype was seen at least ten times. This rearrangement joins TRBV5-1 to TRBJ2-1; TRBD2 matches 8 bases. Per the germline V gene, CDR1 is SGHRS and CDR2 is YFSETQ. After removal of 0 bases from V and 1 base from J, the junction contained 3 bases not matched to a gene. This CDR3 is 16 amino acids long. CDR3 in amino acids: CASSLASGGSYNEQFF. CDR3 in DNA: TGCGCCAGCAGCTTGGCCTCGGGAGGGTCCTACAATGAGCAGTTCTTC.